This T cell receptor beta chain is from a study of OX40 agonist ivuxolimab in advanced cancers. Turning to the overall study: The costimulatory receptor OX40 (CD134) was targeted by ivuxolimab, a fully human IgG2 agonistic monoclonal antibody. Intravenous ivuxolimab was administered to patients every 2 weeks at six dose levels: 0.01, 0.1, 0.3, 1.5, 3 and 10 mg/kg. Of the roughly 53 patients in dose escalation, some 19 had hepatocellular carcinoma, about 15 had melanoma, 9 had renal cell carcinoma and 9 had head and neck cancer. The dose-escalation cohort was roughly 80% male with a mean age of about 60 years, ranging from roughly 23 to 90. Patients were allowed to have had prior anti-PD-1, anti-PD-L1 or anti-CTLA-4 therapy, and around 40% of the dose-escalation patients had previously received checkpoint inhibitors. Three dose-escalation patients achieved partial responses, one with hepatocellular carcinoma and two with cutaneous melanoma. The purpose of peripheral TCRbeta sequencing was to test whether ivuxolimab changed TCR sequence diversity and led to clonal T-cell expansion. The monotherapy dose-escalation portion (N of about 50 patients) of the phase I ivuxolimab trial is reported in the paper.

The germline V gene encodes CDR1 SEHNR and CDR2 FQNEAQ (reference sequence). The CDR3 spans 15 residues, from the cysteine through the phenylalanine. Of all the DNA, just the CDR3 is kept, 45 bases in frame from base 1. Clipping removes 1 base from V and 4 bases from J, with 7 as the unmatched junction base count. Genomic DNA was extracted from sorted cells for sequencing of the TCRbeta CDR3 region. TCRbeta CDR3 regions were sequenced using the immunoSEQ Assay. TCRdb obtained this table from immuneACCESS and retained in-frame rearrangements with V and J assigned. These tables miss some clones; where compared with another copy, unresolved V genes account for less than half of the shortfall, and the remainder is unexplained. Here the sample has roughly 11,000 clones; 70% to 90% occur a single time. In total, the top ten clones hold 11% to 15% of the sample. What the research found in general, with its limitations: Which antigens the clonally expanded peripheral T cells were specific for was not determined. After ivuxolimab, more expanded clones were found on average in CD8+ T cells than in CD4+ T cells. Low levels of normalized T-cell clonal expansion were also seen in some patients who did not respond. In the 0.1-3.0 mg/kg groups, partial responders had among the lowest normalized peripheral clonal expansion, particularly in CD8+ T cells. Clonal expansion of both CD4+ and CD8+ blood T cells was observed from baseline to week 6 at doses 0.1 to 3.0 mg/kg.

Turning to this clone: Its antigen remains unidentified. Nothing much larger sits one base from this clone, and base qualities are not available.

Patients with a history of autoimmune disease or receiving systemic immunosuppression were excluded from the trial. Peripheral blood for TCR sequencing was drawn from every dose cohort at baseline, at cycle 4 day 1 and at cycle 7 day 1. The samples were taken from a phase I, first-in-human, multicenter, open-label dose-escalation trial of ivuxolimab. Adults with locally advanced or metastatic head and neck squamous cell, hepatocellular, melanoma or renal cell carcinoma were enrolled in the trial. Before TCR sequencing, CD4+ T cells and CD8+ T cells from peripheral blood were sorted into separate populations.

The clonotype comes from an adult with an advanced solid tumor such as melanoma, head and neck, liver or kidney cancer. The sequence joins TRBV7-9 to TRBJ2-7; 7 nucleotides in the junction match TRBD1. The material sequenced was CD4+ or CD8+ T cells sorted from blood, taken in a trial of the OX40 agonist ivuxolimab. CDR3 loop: CASSLGQGVKYEQYF. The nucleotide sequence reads TGTGCCAGCAGCTTAGGGCAGGGGGTTAAGTACGAGCAGTACTTC.